Presented here are 7 T cell receptor beta chains from one specimen sequenced in a study of blood T cells in healthy people across ages. Combining a sample-barcoded 5' primer with a J-beta primer mix, a second PCR ran for about 6 to 11 cycles. TCRdb reanalysed the 5' RACE reads using MiXCR and keeps one entry per CDR3 protein. The sample contains 1 million or so distinct CDR3 sequences, under 55% of which appear only once. The specimen was blood. The source of these receptors is an older woman in good health.

This clonotype was recorded a few times. V and J are TRBV28 and TRBJ2-3, with TRBD1 matching 7 bases. The germline V gene encodes CDR1 MDHEN and CDR2 SYDVKM. The V gene end was trimmed by 7 bases and the J gene end by 2 bases; junction bases not matched to a gene: 6. The CDR3 loop spans 14 amino acids. Here the CDR3 reads CASTAGGFTDTQYF. The DNA of the CDR3 is TGTGCCAGCACGGCAGGGGGATTCACAGATACGCAGTATTTT. Using reference TRBV28 and TRBJ2-3 for the parts outside the CDR3, the full variable domain is DVKVTQSSRYLVKRTGEKVFLECVQDMDHENMFWYRQDPGLGLRLIYFSYDVKMKEKGDIPEGYSVSREKKERFSLILESASTNQTSMYLCASTAGGFTDTQYFGPGTRLTVL.

The chain couples TRBV15 to TRBJ2-7; D is uncertain. Germline CDR1 and CDR2: LNHNV and YYDKDF (reference sequence). This CDR3 contains 15 residues. Trimming shortened V by 2 bases and J by 0 bases, and 11 bases separated the two germline ends. The CDR3 is CATSRSLDGSYEQYF. The CDR3 DNA reads TGTGCCACCAGCAGATCTCTCGACGGCTCCTACGAGCAGTACTTC.

V and J are TRBV15 and TRBJ2-5; TRBD2 matches 10 bases. V lost 0 bases and J lost 11; bases outside the gene matches: 15. CDR3 length: 17 amino acids. CDR1 is LNHNV and CDR2 is YYDKDF in the germline V gene (reference sequence). In DNA, the CDR3 is TGTGCCACCAGCAGAGACCGGACTAGCGGCAACTACAATGAGCAGTACTTC. It yields the protein CATSRDRTSGNYNEQYF.

The CDR3 sequence: CASRFTGDATDTQYF. As DNA, the CDR3 is TGCGCCAGCAGATTTACAGGGGATGCGACAGATACGCAGTATTTT. The J gene is TRBJ2-3, the V gene TRBV4-1; 7 bases are a match to TRBD1. The germline gives CDR1 MGHRA, CDR2 YSYEKL. The CDR3 is made up of 15 amino acids. Germline trimming cut 6 bases from V and 3 bases from J; bases unmatched to any gene: 9.

This clonotype was detected a few times. This chain joins TRBV4-2 and TRBJ1-5; D may be TRBD1 (5 bases). V shed 8 bases and J shed 0 bases, with 8 bases lying between them. Germline V gene lookup returns CDR1 LGHNA and CDR2 YNFKEQ. The CDR3 contains 13 residues. CDR3 protein: CASGDYSNQPQHF. The CDR3 DNA follows: TGTGCCAGCGGGGACTATAGCAATCAGCCCCAGCATTTT.

CDR3 region: CASRLLAGGGNEQYF. The CDR3 region has the DNA TGTGCCAGCAGATTGTTAGCGGGAGGGGGCAATGAGCAGTACTTC. The rearrangement links TRBV12-3 or TRBV12-4 to TRBJ2-4; 11 bases align to TRBD2. With 6 bases clipped from V and 13 bases from J, the junction kept 14 bases outside the gene matches. The CDR3 spans 15 residues.

In its sample, this clonotype was seen a few times. The chain carries TRBV6-2 or TRBV6-3 and TRBJ2-7, with TRBD1 as a possible D gene (5 bases). Trimming shortened V by 5 bases and J by 3 bases, and 11 bases separated the two germline ends. This CDR3 is 13 amino acids long. Germline V gene sequence: CDR1 MNHEY, CDR2 SVGEGT. The CDR3 region has the DNA TGTGCCAGCAGTGGGGCAGGGAACTACGAGCAGTACTTC. Protein product: CASSGAGNYEQYF.